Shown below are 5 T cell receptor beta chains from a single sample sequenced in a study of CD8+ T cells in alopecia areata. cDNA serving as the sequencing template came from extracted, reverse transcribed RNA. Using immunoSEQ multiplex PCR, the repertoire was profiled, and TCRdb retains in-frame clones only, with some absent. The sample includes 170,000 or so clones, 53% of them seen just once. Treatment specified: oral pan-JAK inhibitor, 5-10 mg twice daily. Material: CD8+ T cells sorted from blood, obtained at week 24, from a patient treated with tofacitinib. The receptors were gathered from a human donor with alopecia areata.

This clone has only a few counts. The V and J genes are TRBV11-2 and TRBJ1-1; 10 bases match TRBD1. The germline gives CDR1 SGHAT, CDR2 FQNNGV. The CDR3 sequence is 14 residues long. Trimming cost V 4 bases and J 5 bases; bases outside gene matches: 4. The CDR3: CASSSDRGDTEAFF. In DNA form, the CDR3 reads TGTGCCAGCAGCTCGGACAGGGGGGATACTGAAGCTTTCTTT.

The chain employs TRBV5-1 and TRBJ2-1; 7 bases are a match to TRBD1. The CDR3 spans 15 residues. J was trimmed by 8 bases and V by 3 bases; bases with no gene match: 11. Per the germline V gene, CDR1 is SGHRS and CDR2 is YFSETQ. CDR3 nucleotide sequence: TGCGCCAGCAGCTCTAAGTTGACAGGGATCGATGAGCAGTTCTTC. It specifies CASSSKLTGIDEQFF. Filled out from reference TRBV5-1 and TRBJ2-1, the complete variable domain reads KAGVTQTPRYLIKTRGQQVTLSCSPISGHRSVSWYQQTPGQGLQFLFEYFSETQRNKGNFPGRFSGRQFSNSRSEMNVSTLELGDSALYLCASSSKLTGIDEQFFGPGTRLTVL.

DNA for the CDR3: TGTGCCACCAGCATTCGGACTAGCGGTACGAATGAGCAGTTCTTC. This encodes CATSIRTSGTNEQFF. The gene calls are TRBV15 and TRBJ2-1; 10 bases map to TRBD2. J lost 7 bases, V lost 4 bases, and 7 bases had no gene match. The CDR3 loop spans 15 amino acids. The germline V gene has CDR1 LNHNV and CDR2 YYDKDF (reference sequence).

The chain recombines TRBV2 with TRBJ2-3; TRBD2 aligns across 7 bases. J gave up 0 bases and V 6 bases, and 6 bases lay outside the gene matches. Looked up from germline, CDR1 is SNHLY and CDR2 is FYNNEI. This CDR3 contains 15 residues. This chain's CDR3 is CASSLGGGSTDTQYF. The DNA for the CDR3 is TGTGCCAGCAGCCTTGGCGGGGGTAGCACAGATACGCAGTATTTT. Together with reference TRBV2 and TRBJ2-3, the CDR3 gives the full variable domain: EPEVTQTPSHQVTQMGQEVILRCVPISNHLYFYWYRQILGQKVEFLVSFYNNEISEKSEIFDDQFSVERPDGSNFTLKIRSTKLEDSAMYFCASSLGGGSTDTQYFGPGTRLTVL.

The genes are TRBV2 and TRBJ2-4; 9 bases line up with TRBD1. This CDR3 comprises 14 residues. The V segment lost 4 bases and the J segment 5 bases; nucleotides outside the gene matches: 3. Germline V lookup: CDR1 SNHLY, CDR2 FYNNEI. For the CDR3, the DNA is TGTGCCAGCAGTGGAGACAGGGGGGAAAACATTCAGTACTTC. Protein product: CASSGDRGENIQYF.